This TCR beta chain was observed in a study of blood T cell repertoires in COVID-19. The germline V gene encodes CDR1 SNHLY and CDR2 FYNNEI. The CDR3 sequence is 14 residues long. The ends lost 4 bases at V and 1 base at J; junction bases unmatched: 2. TCRdb's table, derived via immunoSEQ multiplex PCR, lists solely in-frame clones and lacks some. The data hold roughly 250,000 clones, with around 86% observed a single time. Input material: peripheral blood. V usage is TRBV2 and J usage is TRBJ2-7, with 9 bases that match TRBD1. The clonotype was recovered from a woman aged 60 to 75 with active or convalescent COVID-19. DNA for the CDR3: TGTGCCAGCAGTGGGGACAGGGCATCCTACGAGCAGTACTTC. Encoded protein: CASSGDRASYEQYF. The full variable domain, in which reference TRBV2 and TRBJ2-7 provide the parts outside the CDR3, is EPEVTQTPSHQVTQMGQEVILRCVPISNHLYFYWYRQILGQKVEFLVSFYNNEISEKSEIFDDQFSVERPDGSNFTLKIRSTKLEDSAMYFCASSGDRASYEQYFGPGTRLTVT.